This paragraph covers one T cell receptor beta chain sequence. PCR primers comprised 60 Vbeta and 13 Jbeta primers. Only in-frame clones appear in the TCRdb table, and some are missing; sequencing was by immunoSEQ multiplex PCR. Of around 120,000 clones listed, around 77% are singletons. The sample comes from a study of cytomegalovirus exposure and HLA in healthy donors. Trimming left V 1 base short and J 4 bases short, with 4 bases between. This CDR3 has 12 residues. CDR1 and CDR2 from the germline V gene are KGHSH and LQKENI. Material: PBMCs. The V call is TRBV18, the J call TRBJ2-5; unclear D gene. The origin of this receptor is a man aged 45 to 65 in good health and CMV-seropositive. The CDR3 sequence is CASSPLIETQYF. As DNA, the CDR3 is TGTGCCAGCTCACCACTAATAGAGACCCAGTACTTC.